This T cell receptor beta chain was identified during a study of CD8 T cells in Susac syndrome. Random hexamers were used to reverse transcribe an amount of roughly 0.5 to 1 ug RNA. TCRdb reprocessed the immunoSEQ multiplex PCR reads via MiXCR and lists one record per CDR3 protein. The repertoire includes over 150,000 distinct CDR3 sequences, about 94% of them detected once, and about 0.088% sits in the top ten. Sequencing targeted TCR beta in T cells from blood (CD8+ and CD4+). The CDR3 is made up of 16 amino acids. Germline V gene lookup returns CDR1 MDHEN and CDR2 SYDVKM. Trimming removed 6 bases from V and 2 bases from J; junction bases left unmatched: 10.

The V call is TRBV28, the J call TRBJ1-3; TRBD1 matches 7 bases. The receptor was derived from a human donor with multiple sclerosis. Sequences were obtained from CD4+ T cells from PBMCs. The DNA for the CDR3 is TGTGCCAGCAGATATCTCGACAGGGAGGCTGGAAACACCATATATTTT. Protein: CASRYLDREAGNTIYF.